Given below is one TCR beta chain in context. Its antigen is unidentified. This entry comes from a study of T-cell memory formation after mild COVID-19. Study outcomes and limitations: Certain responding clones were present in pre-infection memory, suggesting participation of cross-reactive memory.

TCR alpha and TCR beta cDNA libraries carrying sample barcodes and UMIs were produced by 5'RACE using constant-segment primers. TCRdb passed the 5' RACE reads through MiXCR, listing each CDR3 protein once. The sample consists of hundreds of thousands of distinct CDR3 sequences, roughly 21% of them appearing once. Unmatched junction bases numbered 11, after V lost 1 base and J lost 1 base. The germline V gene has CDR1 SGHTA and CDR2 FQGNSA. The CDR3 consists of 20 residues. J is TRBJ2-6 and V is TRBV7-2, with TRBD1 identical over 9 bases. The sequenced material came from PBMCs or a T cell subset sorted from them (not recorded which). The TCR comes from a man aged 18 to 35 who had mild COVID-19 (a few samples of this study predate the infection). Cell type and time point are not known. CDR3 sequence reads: CASSLVGTGGVFSGANVLTF. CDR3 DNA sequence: TGTGCCAGCAGCTTAGTAGGAACAGGGGGCGTTTTTTCTGGGGCCAACGTCCTGACTTTC.